This T cell receptor (beta chain) was captured by sequencing in a study of CD8+ T cells in alopecia areata. Reverse transcription of extracted RNA yielded cDNA, which provided the sequencing template. Only in-frame clones appear in the TCRdb table, and some are missing; sequencing was by immunoSEQ multiplex PCR. There are over 90,000 clones in the sample; approximately 52% occur only once, and around 9% lies in the top ten. Germline V gene data show CDR1 as SGHRS and CDR2 as YFSETQ. This CDR3 is 14 amino acids long. V lost 7 bases, J lost 4 bases, and 9 bases stayed unmatched. Input material: CD4+ T cells sorted from blood. This receptor was identified in a human donor in good health. The chain joins TRBV5-1 to TRBJ2-7; 9 bases map to TRBD1. The CDR3 DNA is TGCGCCAGCCAGCTGGACAGGGGACGGTACGAGCAGTACTTC. It is translated as CASQLDRGRYEQYF.